A selection of T cell receptor beta chains follows, all from one sample in a study of post-analysis software for immune sequencing data. One entry per CDR3 protein, called by TCRdb with MiXCR from the PCR reads. The table includes about 540,000 distinct CDR3 sequences, around 31% detected once. Sequencing was done on a sample of blood. Receptors originate from a girl under 18 with multiple sclerosis. CDR3s include the opening cysteine and the closing phenylalanine or tryptophan. The D gene is left open where the match is weak. Clone size appears in some rows only: once, few, many, or a class for an expanded clone.

v_call	j_call	d_call	clone_size	cdr3_nt	cdr3_aa
TRBV29-1	TRBJ2-1	TRBD1	many	TGCAGCGTTACCTATCAGGGGGTCCACGCGGGGCAGTTCTTC	CSVTYQGVHAGQFF
TRBV29-1	TRBJ2-5	.	few	TGCAGCGTTGACGGGATACAACTCCAAGAGACCCAGTACTTC	CSVDGIQLQETQYF
TRBV2	TRBJ2-3	.	.	TGTGCCAGCATGTGGGGGGGCGCCACAGATACGCAGTATTTT	CASMWGGATDTQYF
TRBV12-3/TRBV12-4	TRBJ1-2	.	many	TGTGCCAGCAGTTTACGGCCTTATGGCTACACCTTC	CASSLRPYGYTF
TRBV15	TRBJ2-1	.	.	TGTGCCACCAGCAGGCGCCTCAATGAGCAGTTCTTC	CATSRRLNEQFF
TRBV4-1	TRBJ1-6	TRBD1	.	TGCGCCAGCAGCCAACCCGACAGGGGTTATTCACCCCTCCACTTT	CASSQPDRGYSPLHF
TRBV10-3	TRBJ2-5	.	.	TGTGCCATCAGTGTCTCGGCCCATAGGAGCGGCGAGACCCAGTACTTC	CAISVSAHRSGETQYF
TRBV20-1	TRBJ2-3	.	.	TGCAGTGCTTCCGGGACTTCCAGCACAGATACGCAGTATTTT	CSASGTSSTDTQYF
TRBV12-3/TRBV12-4	TRBJ2-4	.	.	TGTGCCAGCAGTTTTCCAGGGCCAATGGCCAAAAACATTCAGTACTTC	CASSFPGPMAKNIQYF
TRBV6-2/TRBV6-3	TRBJ2-5	TRBD2	few	TGTGCCAGCAGCTGGGGACTAGCCCAAGAGACCCAGTACTTC	CASSWGLAQETQYF
TRBV6-1	TRBJ2-7	TRBD1	few	TGTGCCAGCAGTGAGTGGACAGGGTCCTTCGAGCAGTACTTC	CASSEWTGSFEQYF
TRBV3-1	TRBJ2-2	.	.	TGTGCCAGCAGCCACCCGAGACTAGTGAAATCCGGGGAGCTGTTTTTT	CASSHPRLVKSGELFF
TRBV6-6	TRBJ1-1	.	few	TGTGCCAGCAGCCAGGGATCCCTAGAGGCTTTCTTT	CASSQGSLEAFF
TRBV12-5	TRBJ2-3	TRBD2	few	TGTGCTAGTGGACCAGAGCGGGGGCCGCAGTATTTT	CASGPERGPQYF
TRBV7-3	TRBJ2-1	.	few	TGTGCCAGCAGCCTCCTTGGGGGCTACAATGAGCAGTTCTTC	CASSLLGGYNEQFF
TRBV5-1	TRBJ2-3	TRBD1	.	TGCGCCAGCAGCTTGGAGGGGGCGACCCATAACACAGATACGCAGTATTTT	CASSLEGATHNTDTQYF
TRBV20-1	TRBJ1-2	TRBD1	few	TGCAGTGCTAGTGAGCAGGGGGTTTGGGACGGCACCTTC	CSASEQGVWDGTF
TRBV20-1	TRBJ1-1	TRBD1	few	TGCAGTGCTCATGGACAGGGTTGGACTGAAGCTTTCTTT	CSAHGQGWTEAFF
TRBV6-1	TRBJ2-5	TRBD2	.	TGTGCCAGCAGACGAATCGGCGAGACAACTAGCGGGGGGCCGCAAGAGACCCAGTACTTC	CASRRIGETTSGGPQETQYF
TRBV12-3/TRBV12-4	TRBJ2-1	.	.	TGTGCCAGCAGATACCGGGCCAGAGGGGGTAATGAGCAGTTCTTC	CASRYRARGGNEQFF
TRBV11-1	TRBJ2-7	.	.	TGTGCCAGCAGCTCAGTGACCTTTGGGGAGCAGTACTTC	CASSSVTFGEQYF
TRBV24-1	TRBJ1-1	.	few	TGTGCCACCAGTGGCACGGACATGAACACTGAAGCTTTCTTT	CATSGTDMNTEAFF
TRBV15	TRBJ2-7	.	.	TGTGCCACCAGCAGAGATCAAGTACGCTACGAGCAGTACTTC	CATSRDQVRYEQYF